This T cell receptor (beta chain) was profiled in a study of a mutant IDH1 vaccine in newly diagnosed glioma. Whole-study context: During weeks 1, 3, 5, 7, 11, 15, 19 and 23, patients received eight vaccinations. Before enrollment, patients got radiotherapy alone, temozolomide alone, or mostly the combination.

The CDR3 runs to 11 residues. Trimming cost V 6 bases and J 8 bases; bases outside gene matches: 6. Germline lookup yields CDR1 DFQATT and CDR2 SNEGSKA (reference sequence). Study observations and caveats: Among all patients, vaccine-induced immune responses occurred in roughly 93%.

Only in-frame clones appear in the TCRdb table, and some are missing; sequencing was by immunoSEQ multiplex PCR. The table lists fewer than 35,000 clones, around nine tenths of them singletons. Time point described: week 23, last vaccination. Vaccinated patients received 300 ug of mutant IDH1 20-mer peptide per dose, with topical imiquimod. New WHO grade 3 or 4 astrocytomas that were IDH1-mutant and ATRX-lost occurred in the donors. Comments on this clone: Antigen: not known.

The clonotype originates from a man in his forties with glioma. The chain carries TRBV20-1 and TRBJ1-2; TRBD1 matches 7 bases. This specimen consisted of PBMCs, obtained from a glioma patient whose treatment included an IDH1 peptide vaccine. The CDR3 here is CSADRTGGYTF. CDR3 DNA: TGCAGTGCGGATCGGACAGGAGGCTACACCTTC.